This record looks at one TCR beta chain sequence and its context. CDR1 is LNHDA and CDR2 is SQIVND in the germline V gene (reference sequence). CDR3 length: 14 residues. Between the trimmed V and J ends, which lost 6 bases and 0 bases, there was a span of 10 bases. Clones were read by immunoSEQ multiplex PCR, and TCRdb kept only the in-frame ones, dropping some. The sample comprises about 130,000 clones, about 92% of which are singletons, and roughly 3.7% rests with the top ten. This record belongs to a study of blood T cell repertoires in COVID-19. For the study at large: Nucleic acid was either cDNA or gDNA, and it came from T cells, B-cell-depleted T cells, or PBMCs.

What was sequenced was peripheral blood. The TCR comes from a man aged 45-65 years with active COVID-19. The chain carries TRBV19 and TRBJ2-3; no definite D call. CDR3 sequence reads: CASRGQTSTDTQYF. CDR3 sequence (DNA): TGTGCCAGTAGGGGCCAAACTAGCACAGATACGCAGTATTTT.